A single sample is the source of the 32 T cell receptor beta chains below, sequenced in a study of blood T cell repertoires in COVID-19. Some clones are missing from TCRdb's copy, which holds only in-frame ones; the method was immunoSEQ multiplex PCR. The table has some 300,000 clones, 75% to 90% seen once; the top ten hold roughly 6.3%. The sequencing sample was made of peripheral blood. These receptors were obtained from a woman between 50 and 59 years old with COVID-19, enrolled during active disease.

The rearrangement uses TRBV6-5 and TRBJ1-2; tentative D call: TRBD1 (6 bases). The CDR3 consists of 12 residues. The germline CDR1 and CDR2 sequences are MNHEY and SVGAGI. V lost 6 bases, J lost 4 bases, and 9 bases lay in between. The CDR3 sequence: CASRGQSYGYTF. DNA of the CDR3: TGTGCCAGCAGAGGACAGTCCTATGGCTACACCTTC.

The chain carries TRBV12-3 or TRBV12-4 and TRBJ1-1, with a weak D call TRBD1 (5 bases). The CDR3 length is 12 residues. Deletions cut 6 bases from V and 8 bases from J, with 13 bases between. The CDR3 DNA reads TGTGCCAGCAGACAGGACACCCTAGAAGCTTTCTTT. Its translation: CASRQDTLEAFF.

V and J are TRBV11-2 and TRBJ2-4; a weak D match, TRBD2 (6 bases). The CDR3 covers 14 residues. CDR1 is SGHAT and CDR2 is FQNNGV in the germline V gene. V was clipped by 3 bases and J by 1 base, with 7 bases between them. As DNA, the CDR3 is TGTGCCAGCAGCTTTGGGGGGGCCAAAAACATTCAGTACTTC. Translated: CASSFGGAKNIQYF. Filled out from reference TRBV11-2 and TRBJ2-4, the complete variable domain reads EAGVAQSPRYKIIEKRQSVAFWCNPISGHATLYWYQQILGQGPKLLIQFQNNGVVDDSQLPKDRFSAERLKGVDSTLKIQPAKLEDSAVYLCASSFGGAKNIQYFGAGTRLSVL.

In DNA form, the CDR3 reads TGCGCCAGCAGTGAGTTAACAGGGTCGGACACTGAAGCTTTCTTT. Translation: CASSELTGSDTEAFF. The rearrangement joins TRBV10-1 to TRBJ1-1; perhaps TRBD1 as D (6 bases). V lost 1 base to trimming and J lost 3 bases, with 12 bases between them. The CDR3 length is 15 residues. The germline gives CDR1 WNHNN, CDR2 SYGVQD (reference sequence).

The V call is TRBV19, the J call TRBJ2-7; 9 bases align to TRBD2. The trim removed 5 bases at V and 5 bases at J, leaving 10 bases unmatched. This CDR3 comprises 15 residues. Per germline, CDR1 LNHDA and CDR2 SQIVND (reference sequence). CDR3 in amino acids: CASSALAGLPHEQYF. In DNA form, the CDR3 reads TGTGCCAGTAGTGCCCTAGCGGGACTTCCCCACGAGCAGTACTTC.

DNA for the CDR3: TGTGCCAGCAGTCCATGGGCGGGACAGCGAGCCAAAAACATTCAGTACTTC. Protein: CASSPWAGQRAKNIQYF. V gene TRBV28 combines with J gene TRBJ2-4, with D maybe TRBD1 (7 bases). CDR1 is MDHEN and CDR2 is SYDVKM in the germline V gene. The CDR3 length is 17 residues. Trimming removed 5 bases at V and 0 bases at J, with 17 bases between. The full variable domain, completed using reference TRBV28 and TRBJ2-4, is DVKVTQSSRYLVKRTGEKVFLECVQDMDHENMFWYRQDPGLGLRLIYFSYDVKMKEKGDIPEGYSVSREKKERFSLILESASTNQTSMYLCASSPWAGQRAKNIQYFGAGTRLSVL.

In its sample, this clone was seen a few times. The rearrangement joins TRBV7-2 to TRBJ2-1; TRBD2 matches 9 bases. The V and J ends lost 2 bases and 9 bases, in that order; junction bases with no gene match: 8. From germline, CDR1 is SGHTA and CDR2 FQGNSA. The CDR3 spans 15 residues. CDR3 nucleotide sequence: TGTGCCAGCAGCTTATCCGGTAGCGGGAGAGGTGAGCAGTTCTTC. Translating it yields CASSLSGSGRGEQFF.

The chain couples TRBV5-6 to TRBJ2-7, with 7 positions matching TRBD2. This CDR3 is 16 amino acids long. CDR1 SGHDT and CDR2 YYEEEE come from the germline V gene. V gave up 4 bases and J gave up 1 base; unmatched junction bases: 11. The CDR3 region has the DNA TGTGCCAGCAGCCACCCCCCTAGCGGAAGGTCCTACGAGCAGTACTTC. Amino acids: CASSHPPSGRSYEQYF.

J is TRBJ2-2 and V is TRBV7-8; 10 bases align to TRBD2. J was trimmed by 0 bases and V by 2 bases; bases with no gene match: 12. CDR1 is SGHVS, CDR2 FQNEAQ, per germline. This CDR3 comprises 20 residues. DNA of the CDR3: TGTGCCAGCAGCTTAAAAAGGACTAGCGGATACCGATCGAACACCGGGGAGCTGTTTTTT. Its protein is CASSLKRTSGYRSNTGELFF.

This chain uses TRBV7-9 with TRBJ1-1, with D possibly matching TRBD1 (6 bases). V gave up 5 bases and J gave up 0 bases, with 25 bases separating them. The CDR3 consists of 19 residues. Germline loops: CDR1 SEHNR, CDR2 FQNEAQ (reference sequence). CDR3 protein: CASSPGPTGFSWMNTEAFF. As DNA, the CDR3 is TGTGCCAGCAGCCCGGGACCGACAGGATTCTCCTGGATGAACACTGAAGCTTTCTTT.

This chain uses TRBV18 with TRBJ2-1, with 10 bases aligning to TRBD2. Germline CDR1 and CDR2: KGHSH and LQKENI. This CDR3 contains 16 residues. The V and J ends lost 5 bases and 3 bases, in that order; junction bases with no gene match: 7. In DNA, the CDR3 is TGTGCCAGCTCAATCGGACTAGCGGCCAACTACAATGAGCAGTTCTTC. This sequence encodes CASSIGLAANYNEQFF.

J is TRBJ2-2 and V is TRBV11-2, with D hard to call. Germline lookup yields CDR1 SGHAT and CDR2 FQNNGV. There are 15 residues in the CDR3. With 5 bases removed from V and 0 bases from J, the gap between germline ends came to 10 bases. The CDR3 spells CASSPIATNTGELFF. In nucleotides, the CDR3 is TGTGCCAGCAGCCCTATAGCTACGAACACCGGGGAGCTGTTTTTT.

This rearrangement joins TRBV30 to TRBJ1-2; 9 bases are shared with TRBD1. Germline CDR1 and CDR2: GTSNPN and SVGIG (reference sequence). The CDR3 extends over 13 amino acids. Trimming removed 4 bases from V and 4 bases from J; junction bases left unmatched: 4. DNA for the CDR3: TGTGCCTGGACCCCGACAGGGGGCTATGGCTACACCTTC. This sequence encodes CAWTPTGGYGYTF.

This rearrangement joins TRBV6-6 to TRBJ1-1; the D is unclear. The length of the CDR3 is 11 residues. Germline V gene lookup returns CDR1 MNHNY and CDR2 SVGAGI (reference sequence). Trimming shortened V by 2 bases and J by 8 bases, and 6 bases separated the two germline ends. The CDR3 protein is CASSYQVEAFF. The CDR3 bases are TGTGCCAGCAGTTACCAGGTCGAAGCTTTCTTT.

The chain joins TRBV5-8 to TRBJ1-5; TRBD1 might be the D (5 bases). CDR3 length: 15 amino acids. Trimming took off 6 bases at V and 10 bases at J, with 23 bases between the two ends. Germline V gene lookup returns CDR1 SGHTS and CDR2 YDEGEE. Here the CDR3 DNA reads TGTGCCAGCACCAAATTCGCGACAGCACCTAGTCCCCAGCATTTT. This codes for CASTKFATAPSPQHF.

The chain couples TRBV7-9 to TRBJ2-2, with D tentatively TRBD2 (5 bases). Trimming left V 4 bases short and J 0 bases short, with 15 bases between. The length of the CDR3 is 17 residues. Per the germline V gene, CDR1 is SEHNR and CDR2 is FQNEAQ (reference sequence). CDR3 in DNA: TGTGCCAGCAGCTCCCCCCCCGGACTCTCGAACACCGGGGAGCTGTTTTTT. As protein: CASSSPPGLSNTGELFF.

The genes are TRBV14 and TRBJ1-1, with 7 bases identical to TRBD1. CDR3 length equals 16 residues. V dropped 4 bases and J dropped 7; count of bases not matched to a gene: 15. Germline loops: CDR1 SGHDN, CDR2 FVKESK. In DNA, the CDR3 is TGTGCCAGCAGCCCTTACAAGGGATCGCGGGACAGTGAAGCTTTCTTT. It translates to CASSPYKGSRDSEAFF.

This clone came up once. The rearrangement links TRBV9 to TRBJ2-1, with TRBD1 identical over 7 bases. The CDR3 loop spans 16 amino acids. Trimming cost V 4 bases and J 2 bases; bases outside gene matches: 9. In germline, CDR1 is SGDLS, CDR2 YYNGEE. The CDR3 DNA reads TGTGCCAGCAGCCAGGGGGTTAGCGAGACCTACAATGAGCAGTTCTTC. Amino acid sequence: CASSQGVSETYNEQFF.

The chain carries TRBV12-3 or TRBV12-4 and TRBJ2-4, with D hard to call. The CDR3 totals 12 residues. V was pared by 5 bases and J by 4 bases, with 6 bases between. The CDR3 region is CASSQEKNIQYF. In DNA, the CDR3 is TGTGCCAGCAGTCAAGAGAAAAACATTCAGTACTTC.

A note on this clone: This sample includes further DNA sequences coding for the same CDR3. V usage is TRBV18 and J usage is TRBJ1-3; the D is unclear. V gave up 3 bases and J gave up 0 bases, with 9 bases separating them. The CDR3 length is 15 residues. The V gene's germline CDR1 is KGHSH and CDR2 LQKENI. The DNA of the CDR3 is TGTGCCAGCTCACCCGCCGGGAACTCTGGAAACACCATATATTTT. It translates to CASSPAGNSGNTIYF.

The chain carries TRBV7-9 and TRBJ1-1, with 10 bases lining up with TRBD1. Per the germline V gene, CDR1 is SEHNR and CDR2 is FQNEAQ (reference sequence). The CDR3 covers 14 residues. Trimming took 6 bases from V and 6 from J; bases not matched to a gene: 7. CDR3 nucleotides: TGTGCCAGCAGTCCTCCGGGACAGGGGCCTGAAGCTTTCTTT. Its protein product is CASSPPGQGPEAFF.

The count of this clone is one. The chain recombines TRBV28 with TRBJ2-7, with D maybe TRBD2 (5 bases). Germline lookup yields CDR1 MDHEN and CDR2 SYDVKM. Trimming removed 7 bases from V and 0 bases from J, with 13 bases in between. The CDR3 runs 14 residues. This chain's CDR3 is CASKAVGGSYEQYF. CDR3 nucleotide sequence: TGTGCCAGCAAAGCTGTCGGAGGCTCCTACGAGCAGTACTTC.

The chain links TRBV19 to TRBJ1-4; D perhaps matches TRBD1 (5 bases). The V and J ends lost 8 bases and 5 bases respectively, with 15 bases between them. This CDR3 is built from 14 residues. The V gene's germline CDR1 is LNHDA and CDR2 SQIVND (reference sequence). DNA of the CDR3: TGTGCCAGTGCACTGCAGGGTTCCAATGAAAAACTGTTTTTT. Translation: CASALQGSNEKLFF.

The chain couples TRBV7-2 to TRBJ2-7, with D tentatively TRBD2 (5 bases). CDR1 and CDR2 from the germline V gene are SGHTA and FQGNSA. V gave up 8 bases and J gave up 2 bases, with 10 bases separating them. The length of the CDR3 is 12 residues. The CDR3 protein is CASASLAYEQYF. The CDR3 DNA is TGTGCCAGCGCCTCACTAGCCTACGAGCAGTACTTC.

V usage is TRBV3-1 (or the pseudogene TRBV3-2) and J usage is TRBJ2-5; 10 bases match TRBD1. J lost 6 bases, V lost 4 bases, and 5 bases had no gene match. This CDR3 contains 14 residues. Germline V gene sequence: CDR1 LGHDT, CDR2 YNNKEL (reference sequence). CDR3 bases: TGTGCCAGCAGCCCTCGGGACAGGGGACAGACCCAGTACTTC. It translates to CASSPRDRGQTQYF.

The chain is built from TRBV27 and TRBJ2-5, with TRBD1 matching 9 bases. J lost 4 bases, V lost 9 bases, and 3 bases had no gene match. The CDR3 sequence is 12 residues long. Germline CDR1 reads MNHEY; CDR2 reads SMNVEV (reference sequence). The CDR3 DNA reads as TGTGCCAGTTCGGACAGGGGAGAGACCCAGTACTTC. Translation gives CASSDRGETQYF.

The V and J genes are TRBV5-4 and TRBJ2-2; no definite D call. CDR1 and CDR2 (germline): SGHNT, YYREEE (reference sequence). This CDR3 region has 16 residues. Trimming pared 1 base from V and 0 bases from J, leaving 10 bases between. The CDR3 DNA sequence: TGTGCCAGCAGCTTGTTTTTCAGATCGAACACCGGGGAGCTGTTTTTT. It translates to CASSLFFRSNTGELFF.

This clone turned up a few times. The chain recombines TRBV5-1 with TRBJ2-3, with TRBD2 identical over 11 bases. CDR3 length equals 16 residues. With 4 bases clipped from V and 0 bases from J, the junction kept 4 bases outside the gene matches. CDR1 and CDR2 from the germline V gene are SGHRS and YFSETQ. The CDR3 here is CASSPWTSGSTDTQYF. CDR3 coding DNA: TGCGCCAGCAGCCCGTGGACTAGCGGGAGCACAGATACGCAGTATTTT.

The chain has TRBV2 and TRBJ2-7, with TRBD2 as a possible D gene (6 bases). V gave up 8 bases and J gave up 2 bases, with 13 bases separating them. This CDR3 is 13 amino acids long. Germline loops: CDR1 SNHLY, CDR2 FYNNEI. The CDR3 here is CASAAGFAYEQYF. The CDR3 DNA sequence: TGTGCCAGCGCCGCGGGGTTTGCCTACGAGCAGTACTTC.

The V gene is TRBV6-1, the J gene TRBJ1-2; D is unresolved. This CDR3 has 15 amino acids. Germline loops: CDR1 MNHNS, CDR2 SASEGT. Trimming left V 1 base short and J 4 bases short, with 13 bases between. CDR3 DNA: TGTGCCAGCAGTGAAGAAGTTTTAGGGAGCTATGGCTACACCTTC. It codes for CASSEEVLGSYGYTF.

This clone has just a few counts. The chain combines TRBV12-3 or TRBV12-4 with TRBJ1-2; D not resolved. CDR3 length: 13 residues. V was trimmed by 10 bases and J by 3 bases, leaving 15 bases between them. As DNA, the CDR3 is TGTGCCATAAAACGAGCGGGCTACTATGGCTACACCTTC. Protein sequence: CAIKRAGYYGYTF.

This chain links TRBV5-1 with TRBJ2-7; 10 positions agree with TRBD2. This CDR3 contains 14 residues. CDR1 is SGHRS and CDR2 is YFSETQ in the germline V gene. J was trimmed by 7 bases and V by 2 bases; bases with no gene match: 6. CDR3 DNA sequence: TGCGCCAGCAGCTTCGTTCTAGCGGGAGTTGAGCAGTACTTC. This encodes CASSFVLAGVEQYF.